The 25 T cell receptor beta chains in this list originate from one sample, sequenced in a study of control samples from healthy donors and cancer patients. Assay used: immunoSEQ multiplex PCR; TCRdb lists only in-frame clones, some missing. The data show approximately 140,000 clones, about 85% seen once. The sequenced sample consisted of blood. The origin of the receptors is a woman younger than 45 in good health.

This chain joins TRBV15 and TRBJ2-7, with 12 bases identical to TRBD2. The germline CDR1 and CDR2 sequences are LNHNV and YYDKDF (reference sequence). The CDR3 totals 14 residues. The junction had 8 bases not matched to a gene; V was cut back by 7 bases and J by 7 bases. The CDR3 is CATTELAGGREQYF. CDR3 DNA sequence: TGTGCCACCACCGAACTAGCGGGAGGCAGAGAGCAGTACTTC.

The chain combines TRBV5-6 with TRBJ2-2; D not certain. V was pared by 2 bases and J by 4 bases, with 12 bases between. CDR1 SGHDT and CDR2 YYEEEE come from the germline V gene. The CDR3 spans 15 residues. CDR3 sequence (DNA): TGTGCCAGCAGCTTAAGAGACCGACCCACCGGGGAGCTGTTTTTT. This gives the protein CASSLRDRPTGELFF.

The chain is built from TRBV5-1 and TRBJ2-5, with D perhaps TRBD1 (6 bases). The CDR3 is made up of 15 amino acids. V lost 0 bases and J lost 2, with 11 bases in between. Germline values: CDR1 SGHRS, CDR2 YFSETQ. CDR3 protein: CASSLVGQPQETQYF. CDR3 sequence (DNA): TGCGCCAGCAGCTTGGTTGGACAGCCACAAGAGACCCAGTACTTC.

V gene TRBV7-2 combines with J gene TRBJ2-1, with 8 positions matching TRBD2. With V trimmed by 3 bases and J by 4 bases, 2 bases remained unmatched. In germline, CDR1 is SGHTA, CDR2 FQGNSA. CDR3 length: 14 residues. CDR3 bases: TGTGCCAGCAGCTTTACTAGCGGATACAATGAGCAGTTCTTC. The encoded protein is CASSFTSGYNEQFF.

This rearrangement joins TRBV30 to TRBJ2-1, with D possibly called TRBD1 or TRBD2 (5 bases each). Trimming shortened V by 8 bases and J by 4 bases, and 12 bases separated the two germline ends. The CDR3 has 12 amino acids. Germline CDR1 is GTSNPN and CDR2 is SVGIG (reference sequence). The chain's CDR3 is CAEGRDYNEQFF. CDR3 in DNA: TGTGCCGAGGGACGGGATTACAATGAGCAGTTCTTC.

The chain recombines TRBV5-1 with TRBJ2-7; D not resolved. Germline V gene lookup returns CDR1 SGHRS and CDR2 YFSETQ. Between the trimmed V and J ends, which lost 0 bases and 0 bases, there was a span of 7 bases. The length of the CDR3 is 14 residues. The CDR3 DNA follows: TGCGCCAGCAGCTTGGCCCTATCCTCCTACGAGCAGTACTTC. This encodes CASSLALSSYEQYF.

The V gene is TRBV11-2, the J gene TRBJ2-7; tentatively, D is TRBD2 (5 bases). CDR3 length: 14 amino acids. Germline V gene sequence: CDR1 SGHAT, CDR2 FQNNGV. The ends were cut back, 4 bases at V and 6 bases at J, with 16 bases in the middle. In DNA form, the CDR3 reads TGTGCCAGCAGCTCGAGAACTAGGACCGGCGAGCAGTACTTC. It is translated as CASSSRTRTGEQYF. Combining the CDR3 with reference TRBV11-2 and TRBJ2-7 gives the whole variable domain EAGVAQSPRYKIIEKRQSVAFWCNPISGHATLYWYQQILGQGPKLLIQFQNNGVVDDSQLPKDRFSAERLKGVDSTLKIQPAKLEDSAVYLCASSSRTRTGEQYFGPGTRLTVT.

The chain has TRBV6-6 and TRBJ2-1; 7 positions match TRBD2. Trimming removed 6 bases from V and 2 bases from J; junction bases left unmatched: 4. Germline assignment: CDR1 MNHNY and CDR2 SVGAGI (reference sequence). The CDR3 has 14 amino acids. As DNA, the CDR3 is TGTGCCAGCAGCCCCGGGACTACCTACAATGAGCAGTTCTTC. It specifies CASSPGTTYNEQFF.

The rearrangement links TRBV3-1 (or the pseudogene TRBV3-2) to TRBJ2-1; 11 bases are shared with TRBD2. Trimming removed 0 bases from V and 0 bases from J; junction bases left unmatched: 13. The CDR3 covers 21 residues. Germline V lookup: CDR1 LGHDT, CDR2 YNNKEL (reference sequence). Here the CDR3 reads CASSQDLLGLADWSSYNEQFF. CDR3 DNA sequence: TGTGCCAGCAGCCAAGATCTTTTGGGACTAGCGGACTGGAGCTCCTACAATGAGCAGTTCTTC.

This chain connects TRBV2 to TRBJ1-6; D is undetermined. Trimming left V 6 bases short and J 7 bases short, with 16 bases between. The CDR3 is 15 amino acids. Germline loops: CDR1 SNHLY, CDR2 FYNNEI. CDR3 sequence reads: CASRPGSTENSPLHF. The CDR3 nucleotides read TGTGCCAGCAGGCCGGGGAGTACGGAGAATTCACCCCTCCACTTT.

The chain recombines TRBV5-1 with TRBJ1-1; TRBD1 agrees at 12 bases. The CDR3 is 16 residues long. The germline gives CDR1 SGHRS, CDR2 YFSETQ. The V gene end was trimmed by 3 bases and the J gene end by 1 base; junction bases not matched to a gene: 4. The CDR3 DNA sequence: TGCGCCAGCAGCTCGGGACAGGGGGCATGGAACACTGAAGCTTTCTTT. Translating gives CASSSGQGAWNTEAFF.

The rearrangement uses TRBV2 and TRBJ1-2, with D hard to call. Trimming left V 6 bases short and J 5 bases short, with 16 bases between. From germline, CDR1 is SNHLY and CDR2 FYNNEI. This CDR3 has 14 amino acids. Written as DNA, the CDR3 is TGTGCCAGCAGCCTGGAACGAAATGTTTATGGCTACACCTTC. Protein sequence: CASSLERNVYGYTF.

The V and J genes are TRBV28 and TRBJ2-6; D perhaps matches TRBD2 (6 bases). Between the trimmed V and J ends, which lost 3 bases and 2 bases, there was a span of 8 bases. Germline V gene sequence: CDR1 MDHEN, CDR2 SYDVKM. CDR3 length equals 15 residues. The CDR3 sequence is CASSFQRAGANVLTF. CDR3 DNA: TGTGCCAGCAGTTTCCAGCGGGCTGGGGCCAACGTCCTGACTTTC. The full variable domain, rest sourced from reference TRBV28 and TRBJ2-6, is DVKVTQSSRYLVKRTGEKVFLECVQDMDHENMFWYRQDPGLGLRLIYFSYDVKMKEKGDIPEGYSVSREKKERFSLILESASTNQTSMYLCASSFQRAGANVLTFGAGSRLTVL.

This chain connects TRBV6-6 to TRBJ1-5; D is unclear. The V and J ends lost 7 bases and 7 bases respectively, with 14 bases between them. This CDR3 is 13 amino acids long. The germline V gene has CDR1 MNHNY and CDR2 SVGAGI (reference sequence). The CDR3 sequence: CASTPGIKQPQHF. In nucleotides, the CDR3 is TGTGCCAGCACTCCCGGCATCAAGCAGCCCCAGCATTTT.

The chain links TRBV3-1 (or the pseudogene TRBV3-2) to TRBJ2-7; 8 nucleotides line up with TRBD2. This CDR3 is built from 13 residues. The ends lost 4 bases at V and 7 bases at J; junction bases unmatched: 6. CDR1 is LGHDT and CDR2 is YNNKEL in the germline V gene (reference sequence). The CDR3 coding sequence is TGTGCCAGCAGCCCGAAGCGGGAGACGGAGCAGTACTTC. Its protein product is CASSPKRETEQYF.

The chain recombines TRBV19 with TRBJ1-2; D remains ambiguous. The V end was cut by 5 bases, the J end by 0 bases, with 16 bases between. In germline, CDR1 is LNHDA, CDR2 SQIVND (reference sequence). CDR3 length equals 16 residues. For the CDR3, the DNA is TGTGCCAGTAGTCCCTTATCGGGCCCAGCTAACTATGGCTACACCTTC. It is translated as CASSPLSGPANYGYTF.

The chain is built from TRBV7-2 and TRBJ1-2; D not certain. Germline assignment: CDR1 SGHTA and CDR2 FQGNSA. V shed 5 bases and J shed 2 bases, with 12 bases lying between them. This CDR3 is 14 amino acids long. The CDR3 loop reads CASSVSTKNYGYTF. CDR3 bases: TGTGCCAGCAGCGTCTCGACAAAAAACTATGGCTACACCTTC.

The CDR3 spells CALGGAGSGNTIYF. Here the CDR3 DNA reads TGTGCCCTGGGGGGGGCCGGCTCTGGAAACACCATATATTTT. The chain is built from TRBV30 and TRBJ1-3; a possible D gene is TRBD1 (6 bases). Per the germline V gene, CDR1 is GTSNPN and CDR2 is SVGIG (reference sequence). This CDR3 is built from 14 residues. V lost 8 bases to trimming and J lost 0 bases, with 14 bases between them. Drawing the rest from reference TRBV30 and TRBJ1-3, the complete variable domain is SQTIHQWPATLVQPVGSPLSLECTVEGTSNPNLYWYRQAAGRGLQLLFYSVGIGQISSEVPQNLSASRPQDRQFILSSKKLLLSDSGFYLCALGGAGSGNTIYFGEGSWLTVV.

The chain carries TRBV30 and TRBJ1-6, with D hard to call. The germline V gene has CDR1 GTSNPN and CDR2 SVGIG (reference sequence). V shed 4 bases and J shed 2 bases, with 9 bases lying between them. The CDR3 consists of 14 residues. CDR3 bases: TGTGCCTGGATGGGTAGGGCCTATAATTCACCCCTCCACTTT. Translated, it gives CAWMGRAYNSPLHF.

The J gene is TRBJ2-3, the V gene TRBV28; no reliable D call. The germline V and J ends were trimmed by 5 bases and 4 bases, with 13 bases remaining between them. CDR1 and CDR2 (germline): MDHEN, SYDVKM. The CDR3 runs 14 residues. The CDR3 loop is CASSRFVAADTQYF. The CDR3 DNA is TGTGCCAGCAGTCGATTCGTGGCAGCAGATACGCAGTATTTT.

This clone has just a few counts. This sequence joins TRBV30 and TRBJ2-7; 10 bases fit TRBD1. Germline CDR1 reads GTSNPN; CDR2 reads SVGIG (reference sequence). This CDR3 comprises 14 residues. With 5 bases clipped from V and 3 bases from J, the junction kept 7 bases outside the gene matches. DNA for the CDR3: TGTGCCTGGGATGCGGGACAGGGGTTCTACGAGCAGTACTTC. This gives the protein CAWDAGQGFYEQYF.

This clone was picked up a small number of times. The rearrangement links TRBV2 to TRBJ1-5; D unresolved. The CDR3 runs 16 residues. Germline CDR1 is SNHLY and CDR2 is FYNNEI. Trimming shortened V by 0 bases and J by 1 base, and 10 bases separated the two germline ends. The CDR3 DNA is TGTGCCAGCAGTGAAGCGGAAGTCGGGAGCAATCAGCCCCAGCATTTT. The encoded protein is CASSEAEVGSNQPQHF. The full variable domain, in which reference TRBV2 and TRBJ1-5 provide the parts outside the CDR3, is EPEVTQTPSHQVTQMGQEVILRCVPISNHLYFYWYRQILGQKVEFLVSFYNNEISEKSEIFDDQFSVERPDGSNFTLKIRSTKLEDSAMYFCASSEAEVGSNQPQHFGDGTRLSIL.

The chain joins TRBV28 to TRBJ1-5; D is unclear. V was pared by 3 bases and J by 0 bases, with 15 bases between. Per the germline V gene, CDR1 is MDHEN and CDR2 is SYDVKM. This CDR3 is 17 amino acids long. The CDR3 bases are TGTGCCAGCAGTTTGGCAGGAGTGTCGAATAGCAATCAGCCCCAGCATTTT. Translation: CASSLAGVSNSNQPQHF.

The chain links TRBV9 to TRBJ2-1; 7 positions match TRBD2. The CDR3 totals 16 residues. Germline CDR1 is SGDLS and CDR2 is YYNGEE. Trimming took 4 bases from V and 0 from J; bases not matched to a gene: 7. CDR3 nucleotide sequence: TGTGCCAGCAGCATCCAAGCGGGGAGCTCCTACAATGAGCAGTTCTTC. Encoded protein: CASSIQAGSSYNEQFF.

The rearrangement uses TRBV29-1 and TRBJ2-1, with 9 positions matching TRBD2. CDR1 is SQVTM, CDR2 ANQGSEA, per germline. V shed 3 bases and J 0 bases; nucleotides not matched to a gene: 9. The length of the CDR3 is 17 residues. CDR3 sequence (DNA): TGCAGCGTTGATGGGACTAGCAGACTTTACTCCTACAATGAGCAGTTCTTC. It translates to CSVDGTSRLYSYNEQFF.